This T cell receptor (beta chain) emerged from a study of cytomegalovirus exposure and HLA in healthy donors. General study findings and limits: In an earlier analysis, about 87% or about 30%: the productive usage of most TCR beta V segments. Later analysis identified several of the most significant clusters that appeared linked to common viral pathogens.

As regards this clone: Its antigen is undetermined.

Vbeta (60) and Jbeta (13) primers were used in the PCR. The repertoire was sequenced with immunoSEQ multiplex PCR; TCRdb's copy has only in-frame clones and lacks some. The sample lists 150,000 or so clones, 70% to 85% seen once, with 5% to 7.5% in the top ten. CDR3 length: 13 amino acids. Germline V gene sequence: CDR1 MNHEY, CDR2 SMNVEV (reference sequence). The V segment lost 5 bases and the J segment 4 bases; nucleotides outside the gene matches: 4. This TCR was recovered from a woman aged 45 to 65 in good health and CMV-seropositive. Sequencing was done on a sample of PBMCs. The rearrangement uses TRBV27 and TRBJ1-2, with 7 bases identical to TRBD1. CDR3 coding DNA: TGTGCCAGCAGTCCCGACAGGGCCTATGGCTACACCTTC. Translating it yields CASSPDRAYGYTF.